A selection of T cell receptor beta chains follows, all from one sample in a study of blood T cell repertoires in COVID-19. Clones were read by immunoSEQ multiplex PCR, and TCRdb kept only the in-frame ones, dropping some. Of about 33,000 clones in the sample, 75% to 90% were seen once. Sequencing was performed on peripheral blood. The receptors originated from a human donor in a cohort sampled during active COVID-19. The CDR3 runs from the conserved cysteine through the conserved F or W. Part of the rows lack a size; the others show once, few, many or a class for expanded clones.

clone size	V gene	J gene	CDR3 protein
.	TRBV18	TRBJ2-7	CASSPGQGGSYEQYF
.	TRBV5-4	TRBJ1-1	CASRVGDTEAFF
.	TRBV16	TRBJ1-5	CASSLTGGGQPQHF
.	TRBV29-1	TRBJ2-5	CSVDLAGAETQYF
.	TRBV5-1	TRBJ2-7	CASRGRGPYEQYF
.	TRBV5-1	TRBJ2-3	CASSTSGGSTDTQYF
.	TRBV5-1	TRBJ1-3	CASSPRGGQSSGNTIYF
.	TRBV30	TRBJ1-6	CAWKTGGISYNSPLHF
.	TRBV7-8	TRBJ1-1	CASSPRGIGTEAFF
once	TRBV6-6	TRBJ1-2	CASSQLRTGNTNYGYTF
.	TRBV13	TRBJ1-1	CASSLDGEVNTEAFF
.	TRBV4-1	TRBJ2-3	CASSQAPITTGRTDTQYF
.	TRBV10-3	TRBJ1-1	CAISETGTVNTEAFF